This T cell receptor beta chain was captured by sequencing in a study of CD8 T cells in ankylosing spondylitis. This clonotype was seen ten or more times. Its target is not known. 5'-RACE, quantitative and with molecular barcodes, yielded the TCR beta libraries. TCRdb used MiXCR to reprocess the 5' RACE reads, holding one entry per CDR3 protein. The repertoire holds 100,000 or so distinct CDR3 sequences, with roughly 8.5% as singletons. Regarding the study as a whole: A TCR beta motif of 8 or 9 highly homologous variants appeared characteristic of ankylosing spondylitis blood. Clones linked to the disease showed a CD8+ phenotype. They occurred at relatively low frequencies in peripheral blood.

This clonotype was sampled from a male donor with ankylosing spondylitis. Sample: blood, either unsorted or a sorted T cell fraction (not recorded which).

CDR3 in DNA: TGTGCCAGCAGCTCACAGACCTCCTACGAGCAGTACTTC. This codes for CASSSQTSYEQYF. J is TRBJ2-7 and V is TRBV7-9; D not certain. Germline assignment: CDR1 SEHNR and CDR2 FQNEAQ (reference sequence). This CDR3 spans 13 amino acids. Trimming stripped 4 bases from V and 0 bases from J, with 7 bases between.